The next 26 T cell receptor beta chains were all read from a single sample in a study of T cells after yellow fever vaccination. Each CDR3 protein is one row after TCRdb ran MiXCR on the 5' RACE reads. The sample includes just under 600,000 distinct CDR3 sequences, around an eighth of them seen just once. Specimen: PBMCs, collected on the day of the yellow fever booster vaccination. These receptor sequences come from a man aged 30 to 45 who received the YFV17D yellow fever vaccine.

This clonotype has a handful of counts. The chain links TRBV5-5 to TRBJ2-1, with 14 positions matching TRBD2. Germline trimming cut 6 bases from V and 12 bases from J; bases unmatched to any gene: 17. Germline CDR1 reads SGHKS; CDR2 reads YYEKEE (reference sequence). The CDR3 is 17 residues long. The CDR3 protein is CASTDFIPGTSGSRQFF. The CDR3 coding sequence is TGTGCCAGCACCGATTTCATCCCCGGGACTAGCGGGAGTCGGCAGTTCTTC.

V usage is TRBV19 and J usage is TRBJ1-5; 8 nucleotides match TRBD1. V lost 9 bases and J lost 5; bases outside the gene matches: 9. This CDR3 is built from 14 residues. The germline V gene has CDR1 LNHDA and CDR2 SQIVND (reference sequence). The CDR3 spells CASPGQVDDQPQHF. CDR3 sequence (DNA): TGTGCCAGCCCGGGACAGGTGGACGATCAGCCCCAGCATTTT.

This clonotype was picked up a small number of times. CDR3 region: CASSLGGGREKLFF. The DNA for the CDR3 is TGTGCCAGCAGCTTAGGGGGAGGGCGCGAAAAACTGTTTTTT. V is TRBV7-8 and J is TRBJ1-4; D is ambiguous. The CDR3 is 14 amino acids. Germline V gives CDR1 SGHVS, CDR2 FQNEAQ. V dropped 1 base and J dropped 8 bases, with 11 bases sitting between them.

V and J are TRBV20-1 and TRBJ2-3, with 7 positions matching TRBD2. The germline CDR1 and CDR2 sequences are DFQATT and SNEGSKA (reference sequence). The CDR3 runs 14 residues. V lost 5 bases, J lost 2 bases, and 7 bases stayed unmatched. The CDR3, as DNA: TGCAGTGCTTCTCCTAGCGGCCACACAGATACGCAGTATTTT. This translates into CSASPSGHTDTQYF.

The chain uses TRBV9 and TRBJ1-1, with a tentative D call TRBD1 (5 bases). Germline-derived CDR1 and CDR2 are SGDLS and YYNGEE. The CDR3 runs 14 residues. V was clipped by 0 bases and J by 5 bases, with 11 bases between them. The DNA of the CDR3 is TGTGCCAGCAGCGTAGGGGGGGGGGAGACTGAAGCTTTCTTT. Its protein product is CASSVGGGETEAFF.

This clonotype was observed a handful of times. The chain links TRBV20-1 to TRBJ2-1, with 9 bases identical to TRBD2. V gave up 8 bases and J gave up 6 bases; unmatched junction bases: 8. The CDR3 is made up of 13 amino acids. Germline loops: CDR1 DFQATT, CDR2 SNEGSKA (reference sequence). Written as DNA, the CDR3 is TGCAGTCCTCCGGGACTAGCTTCCAATGAGCAGTTCTTC. Translation: CSPPGLASNEQFF.

This chain joins TRBV29-1 and TRBJ2-7, with a weak D call TRBD2 (5 bases). This CDR3 comprises 13 residues. Germline V gene data show CDR1 as SQVTM and CDR2 as ANQGSEA. Between the trimmed V and J ends, which lost 3 bases and 9 bases, there was a span of 18 bases. CDR3 coding DNA: TGCAGCGTTGAGGAAGTAGGGAGCCGTGTGCAGTACTTC. This codes for CSVEEVGSRVQYF.

The chain has TRBV7-9 and TRBJ2-2; D may be TRBD2 (6 bases). CDR1 is SEHNR, CDR2 FQNEAQ, per germline (reference sequence). V was clipped by 5 bases and J by 1 base, with 11 bases between them. The CDR3 consists of 15 residues. The CDR3 bases are TGTGCCAGCAGCCTTGGGAGGCGGAACACCGGGGAGCTGTTTTTT. This translates into CASSLGRRNTGELFF.

The CDR3 loop is CASIEGSGSVGELFF. CDR3 sequence (DNA): TGTGCCAGCATAGAGGGAAGCGGGAGTGTCGGGGAGCTGTTTTTT. This sequence joins TRBV7-2 and TRBJ2-2, with TRBD2 matching over 8 bases. CDR3 size: 15 residues. V shed 7 bases, J shed 7 bases, and the junction held 11 bases outside the gene matches. Germline values: CDR1 SGHTA, CDR2 FQGNSA.

The rearrangement links TRBV19 to TRBJ2-1; 7 positions agree with TRBD2. V dropped 9 bases and J dropped 9; count of bases not matched to a gene: 11. This CDR3 is built from 13 residues. The V gene's germline CDR1 is LNHDA and CDR2 SQIVND (reference sequence). CDR3: CASKQKREGEQFF. The CDR3 DNA reads TGTGCCAGCAAACAAAAGCGGGAAGGTGAGCAGTTCTTC.

This chain joins TRBV5-1 and TRBJ2-3, with 9 bases matching TRBD1. Losses at the gene ends were 2 bases for V and 2 bases for J; bases not matched to a gene: 9. The CDR3 has 17 residues. CDR1 is SGHRS and CDR2 is YFSETQ in the germline V gene. CDR3 nucleotide sequence: TGCGCCAGCAGCTTACAGGGGGCGCACCAAAACACAGATACGCAGTATTTT. It specifies CASSLQGAHQNTDTQYF.

This clonotype showed up many times. The rearrangement uses TRBV5-1 and TRBJ2-1; D is undetermined. The germline V gene encodes CDR1 SGHRS and CDR2 YFSETQ. CDR3 length equals 16 residues. The V gene lost 0 bases and the J gene lost 0 bases, with 10 bases spanning the gap. CDR3 in amino acids: CASSLVLASSYNEQFF. In nucleotides, the CDR3 is TGCGCCAGCAGCTTGGTTTTAGCCAGCTCCTACAATGAGCAGTTCTTC.

This clonotype was seen only a few times. Its ends do not fully match the called genes, so a read error is possible. The rearrangement links TRBV5-1 to TRBJ2-7; 7 bases line up with TRBD1. Per germline, CDR1 SGHRS and CDR2 YFSETQ. This CDR3 region has 14 residues. The CDR3 is CASSPRDRSYEQYF. The CDR3 DNA is TGTGCCAGCAGCCCCCGGGACAGATCCTACGAGCAGTACTTC.

The V call is TRBV27, the J call TRBJ1-2, with 8 bases fitting TRBD1. Germline V gene sequence: CDR1 MNHEY, CDR2 SMNVEV (reference sequence). V lost 8 bases, J lost 2 bases, and 4 bases stayed unmatched. The CDR3 spans 13 residues. CDR3 coding DNA: TGTGCCAGCGCCCAGGGGGCCAACTATGGCTACACCTTC. It encodes CASAQGANYGYTF.

V and J are TRBV29-1 and TRBJ2-7, with 7 bases that match TRBD2. The CDR3 sequence is 14 residues long. Germline loops: CDR1 SQVTM, CDR2 ANQGSEA. V shed 6 bases, J shed 3 bases, and the junction held 11 bases outside the gene matches. CDR3 in DNA: TGCAGCGTCATTACGCAGGCTAGCGGCTACGAGCAGTACTTC. Translating gives CSVITQASGYEQYF.

The gene calls are TRBV20-1 and TRBJ2-4; 8 bases are shared with TRBD1. Per the germline V gene, CDR1 is DFQATT and CDR2 is SNEGSKA (reference sequence). V lost 3 bases to trimming and J lost 1 base; unmatched junction nucleotides: 5. This CDR3 spans 15 amino acids. CDR3 bases: TGCAGTGCTAGCCAGGGGGCTGGGGCCAAAAACATTCAGTACTTC. Amino acids: CSASQGAGAKNIQYF.

The rearrangement links TRBV29-1 to TRBJ2-4; TRBD1 agrees at 9 bases. CDR1 is SQVTM and CDR2 is ANQGSEA in the germline V gene. J lost 4 bases, V lost 7 bases, and 8 bases had no gene match. There are 14 residues in the CDR3. The DNA of the CDR3 is TGCAGCGCGGTGGGGGGGACAGGGAAAAACATTCAGTACTTC. As protein: CSAVGGTGKNIQYF.

This chain links TRBV6-5 with TRBJ2-5; D uncertain. With 0 bases removed from V and 5 bases from J, the gap between germline ends came to 10 bases. The CDR3 contains 14 residues. The germline gives CDR1 MNHEY, CDR2 SVGAGI. The CDR3 sequence is CASSYSILAETQYF. CDR3 bases: TGTGCCAGCAGTTACTCGATCCTGGCGGAGACCCAGTACTTC.

This clonotype was counted only a few times. This rearrangement joins TRBV20-1 to TRBJ1-3; D is unresolved. The CDR3 runs to 16 residues. CDR1 DFQATT and CDR2 SNEGSKA come from the germline V gene (reference sequence). V was clipped by 3 bases and J by 0 bases, with 15 bases between them. The CDR3 DNA follows: TGCAGTGCTAGTGAGCTCGGACGGCTCTCTGGAAACACCATATATTTT. Amino acid sequence: CSASELGRLSGNTIYF.

In this sample, this clonotype turned up a few times. The chain combines TRBV6-2 or TRBV6-3 with TRBJ2-3; a possible D gene is TRBD2 (5 bases). The CDR3 runs 16 residues. V was trimmed by 4 bases and J by 6 bases, leaving 20 bases between them. The germline V gene has CDR1 MNHEY and CDR2 SVGEGT. As DNA, the CDR3 is TGTGCCAGCAGTTCTGACGTGTACTCGAGGGCGGATACGCAGTATTTT. It is translated as CASSSDVYSRADTQYF.

At least ten counts were recorded for this clonotype. The CDR3 sequence: CASSNRQSSGANVLTF. CDR3 DNA: TGTGCCAGCAGTAACAGACAGAGCTCTGGGGCCAACGTCCTGACTTTC. V gene TRBV2 combines with J gene TRBJ2-6; D might be TRBD1 (5 bases). Per germline, CDR1 SNHLY and CDR2 FYNNEI. The CDR3 extends over 16 amino acids. Trimming pared 5 bases from V and 0 bases from J, leaving 11 bases between.

The rearrangement uses TRBV20-1 and TRBJ1-1; D remains unclear. The CDR3 has 13 amino acids. The V end lost 1 base, the J end lost 1 base, and 7 bases lay between the germline ends. CDR1 is DFQATT and CDR2 is SNEGSKA in the germline V gene (reference sequence). The chain's CDR3 is CSARGQENTEAFF. The CDR3 DNA is TGCAGTGCTAGAGGCCAGGAGAACACTGAAGCTTTCTTT.

This clonotype turned up a few times. The chain recombines TRBV5-1 with TRBJ2-7; D not resolved. The germline V gene has CDR1 SGHRS and CDR2 YFSETQ. Trimming cost V 0 bases and J 2 bases, with 12 bases left between them. The CDR3 length is 15 residues. The CDR3 reads CASSLDPTNTYEQYF. In nucleotides, the CDR3 is TGCGCCAGCAGCTTGGATCCCACGAACACCTACGAGCAGTACTTC.

This clonotype came up many times. The chain couples TRBV12-3 or TRBV12-4 to TRBJ1-2, with TRBD1 matching 9 bases. The CDR3 length is 14 residues. The junction had 5 bases not matched to a gene; V was cut back by 5 bases and J by 4 bases. CDR3 sequence reads: CASSRLDRGYGYTF. The CDR3 DNA reads as TGTGCCAGCAGTCGATTGGACAGGGGCTATGGCTACACCTTC.

V gene TRBV7-2 combines with J gene TRBJ2-1; a possible D gene is TRBD2 (5 bases). CDR1 is SGHTA, CDR2 FQGNSA, per germline. Deletions cut 5 bases from V and 15 bases from J, with 20 bases between. This CDR3 is built from 13 residues. CDR3 DNA: TGTGCCAGCAGCCCCCAAGGACTGGGCGAGGGGTTCTTC. Amino acid sequence: CASSPQGLGEGFF.

This chain connects TRBV5-1 to TRBJ2-1; D is unclear. The V gene lost 6 bases and the J gene lost 2 bases, with 15 bases spanning the gap. This CDR3 contains 15 residues. The germline CDR1 and CDR2 sequences are SGHRS and YFSETQ. This CDR3 is CASTELGIAYNEQFF. The CDR3 DNA reads TGCGCCAGCACCGAGTTAGGGATAGCCTACAATGAGCAGTTCTTC.